Each of the 14 T cell receptor beta chains below was sequenced from the same sample in a study of PD-1 blockade in classical Hodgkin lymphoma. Exposure to brentuximab vedotin varied, and each patient had relapsed following autologous stem cell transplantation. Repertoires were generated with immunoSEQ multiplex PCR, while TCRdb's copy carries only in-frame clones and drops some. The table records 100,000 to 120,000 clones, 70% to 90% of them present only once. Source: peripheral blood mononuclear cells (PBMCs), taken before the second cycle of nivolumab. The receptors stem from a human donor with classical Hodgkin lymphoma.

This sequence joins TRBV27 and TRBJ1-3; no clear D gene. Germline V gives CDR1 MNHEY, CDR2 SMNVEV (reference sequence). Trimming removed 2 bases from V and 0 bases from J, with 8 bases in between. The CDR3 spans 15 residues. The CDR3 reads CASSLKRNSGNTIYF. The CDR3 DNA follows: TGTGCCAGCAGTTTAAAGAGAAACTCTGGAAACACCATATATTTT.

The rearrangement joins TRBV4-3 to TRBJ1-6; D is undetermined. Deletions cut 0 bases from V and 9 bases from J, with 6 bases between. The CDR3 has 13 amino acids. Looked up from germline, CDR1 is LGHNA and CDR2 is YSLEER. CDR3 residues: CASSQEAGSPLHF. CDR3 nucleotides: TGCGCCAGCAGCCAAGAGGCAGGTTCACCCCTCCACTTT.

The chain recombines TRBV19 with TRBJ1-1; D gene ambiguous. The CDR3 loop spans 11 amino acids. The V end was cut by 11 bases, the J end by 11 bases, with 18 bases between. Germline lookup yields CDR1 LNHDA and CDR2 SQIVND (reference sequence). The DNA of the CDR3 is TGTGCCGATAGGGATGACGACGTGGCTTTCTTT. Its protein is CADRDDDVAFF. Combining the CDR3 with reference TRBV19 and TRBJ1-1 gives the whole variable domain DGGITQSPKYLFRKEGQNVTLSCEQNLNHDAMYWYRQDPGQGLRLIYYSQIVNDFQKGDIAEGYSVSREKKESFPLTVTSAQKNPTAFYLCADRDDDVAFFGQGTRLTVV.

There are a few counts of this clone. CDR3 coding DNA: TGCGCCAGCAGTATTTCGGATACGCAGTATTTT. This gives the protein CASSISDTQYF. V is TRBV5-1 and J is TRBJ2-3; unclear D gene. The CDR3 is 11 amino acids. Germline-derived CDR1 and CDR2 are SGHRS and YFSETQ. Trimming took off 5 bases at V and 6 bases at J, with 7 bases between the two ends.

The chain employs TRBV29-1 and TRBJ2-2; possible D gene TRBD2, 6 bases. Germline loops: CDR1 SQVTM, CDR2 ANQGSEA. The CDR3 runs to 12 residues. V lost 6 bases, J lost 5 bases, and 10 bases lay in between. CDR3 DNA sequence: TGCAGCGTGGGGGGTTGGACCGGGGAGCTGTTTTTT. Its translation is CSVGGWTGELFF.

This chain links TRBV20-1 with TRBJ1-2, with D maybe TRBD1 (5 bases). V lost 5 bases to trimming and J lost 8 bases, with 12 bases between them. Per germline, CDR1 DFQATT and CDR2 SNEGSKA (reference sequence). The length of the CDR3 is 11 residues. For the CDR3, the DNA is TGCAGTGCTGGACGGGGGGACGGCTACACCTTC. The encoded protein is CSAGRGDGYTF.

This chain connects TRBV28 to TRBJ2-2; 8 bases match TRBD2. CDR3 length equals 16 residues. J was trimmed by 6 bases and V by 6 bases; bases with no gene match: 12. Germline V gives CDR1 MDHEN, CDR2 SYDVKM. CDR3 sequence reads: CASRPHLSGRAGELFF. DNA for the CDR3: TGTGCCAGCAGACCCCACTTGAGCGGGAGAGCCGGGGAGCTGTTTTTT.

This clone was detected only once. This chain uses TRBV19 with TRBJ2-2; possible D gene TRBD1, 6 bases. Germline V lookup: CDR1 LNHDA, CDR2 SQIVND (reference sequence). V lost 4 bases and J 2 bases, leaving 11 bases between the germline ends. The CDR3 totals 15 residues. DNA of the CDR3: TGTGCCAGTAGTAGCAGACAGGCTAACACCGGGGAGCTGTTTTTT. Protein: CASSSRQANTGELFF.

The chain is built from TRBV4-3 and TRBJ2-2; no clear D gene. Germline assignment: CDR1 LGHNA and CDR2 YSLEER. The CDR3 sequence is 15 residues long. The V end lost 0 bases, the J end lost 4 bases, and 9 bases lay between the germline ends. CDR3 in amino acids: CASSQETEGTGELFF. The CDR3 nucleotides are TGCGCCAGCAGCCAAGAAACGGAAGGCACCGGGGAGCTGTTTTTT.

The CDR3 loop reads CASSQVEQLNTEAFF. The CDR3, as DNA: TGCGCCAGCAGCCAAGTCGAACAGTTGAACACTGAAGCTTTCTTT. The chain joins TRBV4-1 to TRBJ1-1; D is unclear. Between the trimmed V and J ends, which lost 1 base and 0 bases, there was a span of 9 bases. This CDR3 has 15 residues. Germline lookup yields CDR1 MGHRA and CDR2 YSYEKL.

The V call is TRBV18, the J call TRBJ2-7; 10 positions agree with TRBD2. This CDR3 is built from 17 residues. J was trimmed by 0 bases and V by 4 bases; bases with no gene match: 9. Germline CDR1 KGHSH, CDR2 LQKENI. CDR3 sequence: CASSQGSGRTSSYEQYF. CDR3 bases: TGTGCCAGCTCACAGGGTAGCGGGAGGACATCCTCCTACGAGCAGTACTTC.

The CDR3, as DNA: TGCGCCAGCAGCCAAGGTCGGGCAAGAATCAGGACAGACGAGCAGTACTTC. Amino acids: CASSQGRARIRTDEQYF. This chain links TRBV4-1 with TRBJ2-7; D may be TRBD1 (6 bases). There are 17 residues in the CDR3. V lost 1 base and J 5 bases, leaving 21 bases between the germline ends. Germline V gives CDR1 MGHRA, CDR2 YSYEKL.

This chain uses TRBV15 with TRBJ2-7; 8 bases agree with TRBD1. Germline loops: CDR1 LNHNV, CDR2 YYDKDF (reference sequence). V gave up 5 bases and J gave up 3 bases; unmatched junction bases: 12. This CDR3 is 16 amino acids long. CDR3: CATSYNPGGQDYEQYF. CDR3 sequence (DNA): TGTGCCACCAGCTATAATCCAGGGGGCCAGGACTACGAGCAGTACTTC.

The rearrangement joins TRBV25-1 to TRBJ2-7; the match to TRBD1 covers 8 bases. This CDR3 is built from 15 residues. V dropped 2 bases and J dropped 8; count of bases not matched to a gene: 11. The germline CDR1 and CDR2 sequences are MGHDK and SYGVNS. In DNA form, the CDR3 reads TGTGCCAGCAGTGAACGGACAGGGACGTTAGATAAGCAGTACTTC. Its translation is CASSERTGTLDKQYF.